The TCR beta chain under discussion was sequenced for a study of blood T cell repertoires in COVID-19. Study summary: Acute and convalescent COVID-19 samples came from the United States, Italy and Spain.

V was clipped by 1 base and J by 5 bases, with 6 bases between them. Looked up from germline, CDR1 is MGHRA and CDR2 is YSYEKL. The CDR3 totals 13 residues. Only in-frame clones appear in the TCRdb table, and some are missing; sequencing was by immunoSEQ multiplex PCR. The data show fewer than 450,000 clones, with about 87% seen just once and around 12% held by the top ten. The clonotype comes from a woman aged 45-65 years with COVID-19, enrolled during active disease. Specimen: peripheral blood. V and J are TRBV4-1 and TRBJ2-1; no clear D gene. Here the CDR3 reads CASSQVLNNEQFF. CDR3 in DNA: TGCGCCAGCAGCCAAGTTCTAAACAATGAGCAGTTCTTC.